This TCR beta chain was captured in a study of blood T cell repertoires in COVID-19. The germline gives CDR1 LNHDA, CDR2 SQIVND (reference sequence). CDR3 size: 15 residues. V was shortened by 0 bases and J by 7 bases, with 10 bases between the two germline ends. Grouping used clinical history reported by participants in a survey and questionnaire. Authors' data handling: Counts of nucleated cells, estimated from reference gene primer amplification, were obtained. Assay used: immunoSEQ multiplex PCR; TCRdb lists only in-frame clones, some missing. Clone size and V and J calls were adopted from that table, with D and trimming inferred from the DNA. The sample has 150,000 to 200,000 clones, around 82% seen once; the top ten hold roughly 5.2%.

The clonotype originates from a woman aged 60-70 years with acute COVID-19. What was sequenced was PBMCs or T cells enriched from blood (not recorded which). V gene TRBV19 combines with J gene TRBJ1-6, with D uncertain. DNA for the CDR3: TGTGCCAGTAGTATAGAGGCAGGCTCGAATTCACCCCTCCACTTT. Residues: CASSIEAGSNSPLHF.